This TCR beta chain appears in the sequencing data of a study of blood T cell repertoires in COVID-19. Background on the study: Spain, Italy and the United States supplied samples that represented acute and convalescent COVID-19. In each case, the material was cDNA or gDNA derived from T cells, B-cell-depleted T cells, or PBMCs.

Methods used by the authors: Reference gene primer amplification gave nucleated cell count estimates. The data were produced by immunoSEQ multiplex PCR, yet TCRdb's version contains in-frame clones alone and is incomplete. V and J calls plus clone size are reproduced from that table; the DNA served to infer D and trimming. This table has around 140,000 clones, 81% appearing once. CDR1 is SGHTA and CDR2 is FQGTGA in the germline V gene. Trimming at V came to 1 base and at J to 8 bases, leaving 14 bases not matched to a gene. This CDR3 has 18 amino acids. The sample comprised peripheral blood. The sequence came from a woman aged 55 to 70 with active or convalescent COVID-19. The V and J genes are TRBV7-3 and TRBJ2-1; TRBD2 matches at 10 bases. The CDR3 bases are TGTGCCAGCAGCTTAATGGCCCCGGGGCTAGCGGGAGCTCATGAGCAGTTCTTC. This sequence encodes CASSLMAPGLAGAHEQFF.